This passage covers 4 T cell receptor beta chains from one sample sequenced in a study of cytomegalovirus exposure and HLA in healthy donors. PCR involved 60 Vbeta and 13 Jbeta primers. The table came from immunoSEQ multiplex PCR; TCRdb's copy has only in-frame clones and leaves some out. This sample has around 190,000 clones, with 65% to 85% found just once. Sequencing was done on a sample of PBMCs. The receptors stem from a man in his late teens or twenties in good health and CMV-seronegative.

The sample holds a few counts of this clone. The chain carries TRBV21-1 and TRBJ2-2; the table's D call of TRBD1 was not tested on the DNA. TRBV21-1 is recorded as a pseudogene. CDR3 size: 16 residues. CDR3 DNA sequence: TGTGCCAGCAGCAAAGCCGACCCCCCCCAGGTCGGGGAGCTGTTTTTT. Amino acid sequence: CASSKADPPQVGELFF.

The chain has TRBV25-1 and TRBJ2-1; the match to TRBD2 covers 13 bases. This CDR3 contains 18 residues. J lost 8 bases, V lost 7 bases, and 17 bases had no gene match. The germline CDR1 and CDR2 sequences are MGHDK and SYGVNS. This CDR3 is CASTPGPTTSGRGYEQFF. CDR3 nucleotides: TGTGCCAGCACCCCTGGCCCCACTACTAGCGGGAGGGGGTATGAGCAGTTCTTC. The full variable domain, completed using reference TRBV25-1 and TRBJ2-1, is EADIYQTPRYLVIGTGKKITLECSQTMGHDKMYWYQQDPGMELHLIHYSYGVNSTEKGDLSSESTVSRIRTEHFPLTLESARPSHTSQYLCASTPGPTTSGRGYEQFFGPGTRLTVL.

The J gene is TRBJ2-7, the V gene TRBV27, with D possibly matching TRBD1 (7 bases). V lost 8 bases and J 4 bases, leaving 15 bases between the germline ends. This CDR3 region has 13 residues. From germline, CDR1 is MNHEY and CDR2 SMNVEV (reference sequence). The CDR3 coding sequence is TGTGCCAGCCGGAGGGGGGACAGTTACGAGCAGTACTTC. This translates into CASRRGDSYEQYF.

In its sample, this clone was seen once. This chain uses TRBV9 with TRBJ2-3; D gene unclear. The V end lost 0 bases, the J end lost 6 bases, and 14 bases lay between the germline ends. CDR1 SGDLS and CDR2 YYNGEE come from the germline V gene. This CDR3 has 15 residues. CDR3 nucleotides: TGTGCCAGCAGCGTAGGGCGGCCAGTCGGCGATACGCAGTATTTT. Protein product: CASSVGRPVGDTQYF.